This T cell receptor (beta chain) was sequenced for a study of T cell repertoires in cytomegalovirus infection. For the study at large: Newly reported HLA-C-restricted and thoroughly characterized HLA-B-restricted CMV epitopes were employed. Evidence of both CMV infection and a matching HLA type came from public TCR beta signatures. The study, taken as a whole, reports: The ex vivo response was dominated by HLA-C-restricted CMV-specific TCR beta clonotypes.

Germline lookup yields CDR1 SEHNR and CDR2 FQNEAQ (reference sequence). The CDR3 has 12 amino acids. The V and J ends lost 7 bases and 8 bases respectively, with 14 bases between them. In regard to this clonotype: Its antigen is not identified.

TCRdb ran MiXCR on the reads and lists one entry per CDR3 protein. The repertoire includes some 940,000 distinct CDR3 sequences, roughly a third of them detected once, and 10% to 15% sits in the top ten. The sequenced sample was cultured CD8+ T cells from PBMCs, obtained from culture after CMV antigen stimulation. The sequence was obtained from a human donor in good health (CMV status not recorded). Some clones in this sample may be carry-over from other donors' samples. This rearrangement joins TRBV7-9 to TRBJ1-2; D is unclear. DNA of the CDR3: TGTGCCAGCACCTCTACGACATACGGCTACACCTTC. Protein sequence: CASTSTTYGYTF. Full variable domain (rest looked up from reference TRBV7-9 and TRBJ1-2): DTGVSQNPRHKITKRGQNVTFRCDPISEHNRLYWYRQTLGQGPEFLTYFQNEAQLEKSRLLSDRFSAERPKGSFSTLEIQRTEQGDSAMYLCASTSTTYGYTFGSGTRLTVV.